The 18 T cell receptor beta chains below all came from one sample that was sequenced in a study of blood T cell repertoires in COVID-19. Clones were read by immunoSEQ multiplex PCR, and TCRdb kept only the in-frame ones, dropping some. The data show about 440,000 clones, roughly 89% seen once. Material for sequencing was peripheral blood. Receptors were obtained from a woman in her twenties or thirties with acute or convalescent COVID-19.

This chain uses TRBV11-2 with TRBJ1-2, with D hard to call. The CDR3 loop spans 12 amino acids. The germline V gene encodes CDR1 SGHAT and CDR2 FQNNGV. V lost 1 base to trimming and J lost 7 bases, with 7 bases between them. The CDR3 is CASSLVGGGYTF. As DNA, the CDR3 is TGTGCCAGCAGCTTAGTCGGCGGTGGCTACACCTTC.

V gene TRBV27 combines with J gene TRBJ1-4, with TRBD1 matching over 8 bases. This CDR3 is built from 14 residues. Germline trimming cut 6 bases from V and 8 bases from J; bases unmatched to any gene: 8. Germline V gene lookup returns CDR1 MNHEY and CDR2 SMNVEV (reference sequence). CDR3 sequence: CASRYGQGREKLFF. CDR3 nucleotide sequence: TGTGCCAGCAGATACGGACAGGGTCGGGAAAAACTGTTTTTT.

This clone was detected only a few times. The chain is built from TRBV19 and TRBJ1-1; a possible D gene is TRBD1 (5 bases). The CDR3 sequence is 13 residues long. Trimming left V 10 bases short and J 0 bases short, with 12 bases between. Germline CDR1 reads LNHDA; CDR2 reads SQIVND (reference sequence). CDR3 sequence (DNA): TGTGCCACCCTCGGGGGGATGAACACTGAAGCTTTCTTT. It encodes CATLGGMNTEAFF.

A remark on this clone: This sample includes further DNA sequences coding for the same CDR3. V is TRBV5-6 and J is TRBJ1-2; no clear D gene. Germline loops: CDR1 SGHDT, CDR2 YYEEEE. CDR3 size: 12 residues. With 0 bases removed from V and 5 bases from J, the gap between germline ends came to 5 bases. The CDR3 here is CASSLVGYGYTF. CDR3 DNA: TGTGCCAGCAGCTTGGTCGGGTATGGCTACACCTTC.

V is TRBV15 and J is TRBJ1-4; weak D call: TRBD1 (5 bases). Germline CDR1 reads LNHNV; CDR2 reads YYDKDF (reference sequence). The CDR3 is made up of 17 amino acids. Trimming shortened V by 6 bases and J by 1 base, and 18 bases separated the two germline ends. CDR3 sequence reads: CATRSDRPGRTNEKLFF. As DNA, the CDR3 is TGTGCCACCAGATCCGATCGACCAGGGCGAACTAATGAAAAACTGTTTTTT. The variable domain in full, with the rest retrieved from reference TRBV15 and TRBJ1-4, is DAMVIQNPRYQVTQFGKPVTLSCSQTLNHNVMYWYQQKSSQAPKLLFHYYDKDFNNEADTPDNFQSRRPNTSFCFLDIRSPGLGDTAMYLCATRSDRPGRTNEKLFFGSGTQLSVL.

Here the CDR3 DNA reads TGCGCCAGCAGCCAAACTAAGGACCGCGAGGGAAAACTGTTTTTT. It translates to CASSQTKDREGKLFF. The chain combines TRBV4-1 with TRBJ1-4, with D hard to call. This CDR3 has 15 amino acids. The germline gives CDR1 MGHRA, CDR2 YSYEKL. Trimming took off 2 bases at V and 10 bases at J, with 17 bases between the two ends.

This clone was detected only once. V is TRBV15 and J is TRBJ1-5; D is unclear. This CDR3 has 12 residues. Germline V gives CDR1 LNHNV, CDR2 YYDKDF (reference sequence). The V and J ends lost 3 bases and 4 bases respectively, with 4 bases between them. CDR3 loop: CATSSLNQPQHF. CDR3 in DNA: TGTGCCACCAGCAGCCTTAATCAGCCCCAGCATTTT.

V gene TRBV7-9 combines with J gene TRBJ2-7; 8 bases align to TRBD1. The V segment lost 3 bases and the J segment 1 base; nucleotides outside the gene matches: 8. The CDR3 consists of 16 residues. The germline V gene has CDR1 SEHNR and CDR2 FQNEAQ (reference sequence). This CDR3 reads CASSFPTGGGSYEQYF. The DNA of the CDR3 is TGTGCCAGCAGCTTCCCCACAGGGGGTGGATCCTACGAGCAGTACTTC.

This clone came up a few times. This chain joins TRBV7-9 and TRBJ1-4, with D unclear. The CDR3 has 15 residues. CDR1 and CDR2 from the germline V gene are SEHNR and FQNEAQ (reference sequence). V lost 5 bases to trimming and J lost 0 bases, with 10 bases between them. The CDR3 DNA sequence: TGTGCCAGCAGCCGAAATACGGCAACTAATGAAAAACTGTTTTTT. Protein: CASSRNTATNEKLFF.

The chain couples TRBV10-2 to TRBJ1-1, with D perhaps matching TRBD1 (6 bases). Germline-derived CDR1 and CDR2 are WSHSY and SAAADI. This CDR3 is 13 amino acids long. With 10 bases removed from V and 0 bases from J, the gap between germline ends came to 12 bases. CDR3: CAISDSLNTEAFF. The CDR3 nucleotides are TGCGCCATCTCGGACAGCCTGAACACTGAAGCTTTCTTT.

The chain has TRBV30 and TRBJ1-1; D is undetermined. The CDR3 runs to 11 residues. The V gene lost 3 bases and the J gene lost 4 bases, with 6 bases spanning the gap. Per the germline V gene, CDR1 is GTSNPN and CDR2 is SVGIG (reference sequence). The CDR3 DNA sequence: TGTGCCTGGAGGAGTGGCACTGAAGCTTTCTTT. This gives the protein CAWRSGTEAFF. Using reference TRBV30 and TRBJ1-1 for the parts outside the CDR3, the full variable domain is SQTIHQWPATLVQPVGSPLSLECTVEGTSNPNLYWYRQAAGRGLQLLFYSVGIGQISSEVPQNLSASRPQDRQFILSSKKLLLSDSGFYLCAWRSGTEAFFGQGTRLTVV.

The DNA for the CDR3 is TGTGCCAGCAGCCCGCGGACAGGGGGGTGGACTGAAGCTTTCTTT. Translated, it gives CASSPRTGGWTEAFF. V and J are TRBV11-2 and TRBJ1-1, with 10 bases matching TRBD1. CDR3 size: 15 residues. Trimming at V came to 5 bases and at J to 5 bases, leaving 8 bases not matched to a gene. CDR1 SGHAT and CDR2 FQNNGV come from the germline V gene. Looking up the rest from reference TRBV11-2 and TRBJ1-1 gives the full variable domain: EAGVAQSPRYKIIEKRQSVAFWCNPISGHATLYWYQQILGQGPKLLIQFQNNGVVDDSQLPKDRFSAERLKGVDSTLKIQPAKLEDSAVYLCASSPRTGGWTEAFFGQGTRLTVV.

Points on this clone: Other DNA sequences within the sample encode an identical CDR3. CDR3 sequence: CASSYGQGAYNEQFF. As DNA, the CDR3 is TGCGCCAGCAGCTATGGACAGGGGGCCTACAATGAGCAGTTCTTC. V usage is TRBV5-1 and J usage is TRBJ2-1, with 10 bases fitting TRBD1. The V and J ends lost 3 bases and 2 bases, in that order; junction bases with no gene match: 2. This CDR3 is built from 15 residues. The germline V gene encodes CDR1 SGHRS and CDR2 YFSETQ.

The chain uses TRBV28 and TRBJ1-2; D not certain. Trimming shortened V by 6 bases and J by 5 bases, and 10 bases separated the two germline ends. The length of the CDR3 is 12 residues. Germline CDR1 reads MDHEN; CDR2 reads SYDVKM. The CDR3 protein is CASSRTVYGYTF. CDR3 DNA: TGTGCCAGCAGCCGAACGGTTTATGGCTACACCTTC.

This clone was seen more than once but under ten times. V is TRBV9 and J is TRBJ2-5; TRBD2 might be the D (5 bases). Germline lookup yields CDR1 SGDLS and CDR2 YYNGEE. V gave up 4 bases and J gave up 3 bases, with 16 bases separating them. The CDR3 runs to 15 residues. The CDR3 coding sequence is TGTGCCAGCAGCCGAGGAGCGAAAGCGGAAGAGACCCAGTACTTC. Protein: CASSRGAKAEETQYF.

This chain joins TRBV5-1 and TRBJ2-2; 10 positions match TRBD1. This CDR3 has 17 residues. J gave up 3 bases and V 3 bases, and 8 bases lay outside the gene matches. Per the germline V gene, CDR1 is SGHRS and CDR2 is YFSETQ. CDR3 amino acids: CASSSLPGTGDTGELFF. CDR3 sequence (DNA): TGCGCCAGCAGCTCCCTACCCGGGACAGGGGACACCGGGGAGCTGTTTTTT. The full variable domain, its missing parts supplied by reference TRBV5-1 and TRBJ2-2, is KAGVTQTPRYLIKTRGQQVTLSCSPISGHRSVSWYQQTPGQGLQFLFEYFSETQRNKGNFPGRFSGRQFSNSRSEMNVSTLELGDSALYLCASSSLPGTGDTGELFFGEGSRLTVL.

V is TRBV4-1 and J is TRBJ2-1; TRBD2 might be the D (5 bases). V lost 2 bases and J 1 base, leaving 6 bases between the germline ends. The germline gives CDR1 MGHRA, CDR2 YSYEKL. The CDR3 spans 14 residues. In nucleotides, the CDR3 is TGCGCCAGCAGCCAACCGGGGTCCTACAATGAGCAGTTCTTC. This translates into CASSQPGSYNEQFF.

The rearrangement joins TRBV10-1 to TRBJ2-1, with D perhaps matching TRBD1 (6 bases). This CDR3 has 13 amino acids. With 6 bases removed from V and 9 bases from J, the gap between germline ends came to 15 bases. Germline CDR1 is WNHNN and CDR2 is SYGVQD (reference sequence). CDR3 amino acids: CASSWDTSGEQFF. As DNA, the CDR3 is TGCGCCAGCAGCTGGGACACCAGTGGTGAGCAGTTCTTC.